This T cell receptor beta chain was recorded in a study of T cell changes during pregnancy in multiple sclerosis. Produced via immunoSEQ multiplex PCR; TCRdb's table is partial and in-frame only. The data contain approximately 31,000 clones, 93% of them seen just once; the ten biggest clones take up around 0.4%. The ends were cut back, 2 bases at V and 9 bases at J, with 6 bases in the middle. The CDR3 spans 11 residues. Germline values: CDR1 MGHRA, CDR2 YSYEKL. The specimen was CD4+ T cells from peripheral blood mononuclear cells, collected in the second trimester of pregnancy. The source is a female donor with multiple sclerosis, enrolled in a pregnancy study. This rearrangement joins TRBV4-1 to TRBJ2-3; D remains unclear. In DNA form, the CDR3 reads TGCGCCAGCAGCCAAACAAACACGCAGTATTTT. Translation gives CASSQTNTQYF.